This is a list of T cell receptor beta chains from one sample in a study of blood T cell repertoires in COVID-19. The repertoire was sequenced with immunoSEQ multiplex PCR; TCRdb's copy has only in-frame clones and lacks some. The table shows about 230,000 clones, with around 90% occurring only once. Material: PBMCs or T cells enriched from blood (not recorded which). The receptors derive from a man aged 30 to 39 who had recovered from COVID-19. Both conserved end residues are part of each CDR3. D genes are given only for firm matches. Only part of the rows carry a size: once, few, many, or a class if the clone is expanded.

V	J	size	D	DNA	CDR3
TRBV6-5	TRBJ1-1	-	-	TGTGCCAGCAGAGTCAGGGCCGTGACTGAAGCTTTCTTT	CASRVRAVTEAFF
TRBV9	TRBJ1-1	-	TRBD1	TGTGCCAGCAGCGCGACAGGGGGGACTGAAGCTTTCTTT	CASSATGGTEAFF
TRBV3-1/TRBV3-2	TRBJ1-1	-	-	TGTGCCAGCAGCCAAGAGGGCACAGGGTTAACTGAAGCTTTCTTT	CASSQEGTGLTEAFF
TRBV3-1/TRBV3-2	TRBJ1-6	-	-	TGTGCCAGCAGCCAAGATCGGGGGGGTTTTGTGGATTCACCCCTCCACTTT	CASSQDRGGFVDSPLHF
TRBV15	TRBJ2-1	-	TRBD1	TGTGCCACCAGCAGAGATACGACAGGGGGCTTTGAGCAGTTCTTC	CATSRDTTGGFEQFF
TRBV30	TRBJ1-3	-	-	TGTGCCTGGAGTGTACGGCGGATAGCCGTGGGAAACACCATATATTTT	CAWSVRRIAVGNTIYF
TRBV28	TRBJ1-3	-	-	TGTGCCAGCAGTTCGCCCGGGTCTGGAAACACCATATATTTT	CASSSPGSGNTIYF
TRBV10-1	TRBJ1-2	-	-	TGCGCCAGCAGTCCCGGGGGTGAAACCTTC	CASSPGGETF
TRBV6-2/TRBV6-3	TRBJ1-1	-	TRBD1	TGTGCCAGCAGCCGGCCCTTGGGGACAGGGGGCACTGAAGCTTTCTTT	CASSRPLGTGGTEAFF
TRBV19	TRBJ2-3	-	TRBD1	TGTGCCAGTGGGACAGGGGAGACCACAGATACGCAGTATTTT	CASGTGETTDTQYF
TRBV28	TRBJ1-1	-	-	TGTGCCAGTCACAGGGTGTTGAACACTGAAGCTTTCTTT	CASHRVLNTEAFF
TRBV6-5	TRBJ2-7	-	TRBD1	TGTGCCAGCAGTCGGGACAGCCACTACGAGCAGTACTTC	CASSRDSHYEQYF
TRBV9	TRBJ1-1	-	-	TGTGCCAGCAGCGTAGGGGGAGAAGACACTGAAGCTTTCTTT	CASSVGGEDTEAFF
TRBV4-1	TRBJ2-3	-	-	TGCGCCAGCAGTCTATCTCCTAGCACAGATACGCAGTATTTT	CASSLSPSTDTQYF
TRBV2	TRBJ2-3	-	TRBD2	TGTGCCAGCAGACCCCCGGGACTAGCGGGAGATACGCAGTATTTT	CASRPPGLAGDTQYF
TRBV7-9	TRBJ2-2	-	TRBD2	TGTGCCAGCAGACTTAGCGGGACGAACACCGGGGAGCTGTTTTTT	CASRLSGTNTGELFF
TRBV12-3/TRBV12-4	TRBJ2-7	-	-	TGTGCCAGCAGTGCCTCAGGGCCCGAGCAGTACTTC	CASSASGPEQYF
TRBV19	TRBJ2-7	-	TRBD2	TGTGCCAGTAGCAGGACTAGCGCCGAGCAGTACTTC	CASSRTSAEQYF
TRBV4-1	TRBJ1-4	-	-	TGCGCCAGCAGCAAAGTGGGGCCGGATGAAAAACTGTTTTTT	CASSKVGPDEKLFF
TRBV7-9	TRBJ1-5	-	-	TGTGCCAGCAGCTCTTACGACAGTAATCAGCCCCAGCATTTT	CASSSYDSNQPQHF
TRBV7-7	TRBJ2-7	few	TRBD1	TGTGCTAGCAGCGTTGGGACAGGGAAATCCTACGAGCAGTACTTC	CASSVGTGKSYEQYF
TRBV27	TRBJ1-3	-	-	TGTGCCAGCAGTCCGCGGGGGGGGTGGCACACCATATATTTT	CASSPRGGWHTIYF
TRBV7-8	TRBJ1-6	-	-	TGTGCCAGCAGCTTAGAACGGGTTTCACCCCTCCACTTT	CASSLERVSPLHF
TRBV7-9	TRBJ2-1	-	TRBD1	TGTGCCAGCAGCGGGGGACAGGGGTGGAATGAGCAGTTCTTC	CASSGGQGWNEQFF
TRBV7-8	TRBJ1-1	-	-	TGTGCCAGCAGCTTAGTCAGGAACACTGAAGCTTTCTTT	CASSLVRNTEAFF
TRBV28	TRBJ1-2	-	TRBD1	TGTGCCAGCAGACCACCGGGACAGGAAGGCTACACCTTC	CASRPPGQEGYTF
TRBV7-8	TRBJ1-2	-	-	TGTGCCAGCAGCTTAGGGGCGGGGCGGGGCTATGGCTACACCTTC	CASSLGAGRGYGYTF
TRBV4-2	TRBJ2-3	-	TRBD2	TGTGCCAGCACAAGTACCCTTCCGCGGGAGCTGGGGGATACGCAGTATTTT	CASTSTLPRELGDTQYF
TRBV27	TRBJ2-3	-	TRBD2	TGTGCCAGCAGTTCCAGCGGGGGGCCAATCTCAGATACGCAGTATTTT	CASSSSGGPISDTQYF
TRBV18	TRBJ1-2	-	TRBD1	TGTGCCAGCTCACCACGATTGGACAGGGGCTATGGCTACACCTTC	CASSPRLDRGYGYTF
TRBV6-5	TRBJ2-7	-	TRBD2	TGTGCCAGCAGTTATCGGGCGGGAGGGTCCTCCTACGAGCAGTACTTC	CASSYRAGGSSYEQYF
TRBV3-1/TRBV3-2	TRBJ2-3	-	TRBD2	TGTGCCAGCAGCCAAATAACCAGCGGGGGAGCCTTAAGCACAGATACGCAGTATTTT	CASSQITSGGALSTDTQYF
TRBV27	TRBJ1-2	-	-	TGTGCCAGCAGTTTTGAGGGATACTATGGCTACACCTTC	CASSFEGYYGYTF
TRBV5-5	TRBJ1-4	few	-	TGTGCCAGCAGCTTGGCGGGGTTTGAAAAACTGTTTTTT	CASSLAGFEKLFF
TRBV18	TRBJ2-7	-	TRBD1	TGTGCCAGCTCACCGAGTCAGGGGGCCACCTACGAGCAGTACTTC	CASSPSQGATYEQYF
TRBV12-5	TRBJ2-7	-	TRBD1	TGTGCTAGTGGTTTCGCGGGACAGGGAGGCCTTTTCTCCTACGAGCAGTACTTC	CASGFAGQGGLFSYEQYF
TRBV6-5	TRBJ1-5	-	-	TGTGCCAGCAGACCGCAGGGGAGTGGCAATCAGCCCCAGCATTTT	CASRPQGSGNQPQHF
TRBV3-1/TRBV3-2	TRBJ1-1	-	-	TGTGCCAGCAGCCATGGGGCGGCGAACGCTGAAGCTTTCTTT	CASSHGAANAEAFF
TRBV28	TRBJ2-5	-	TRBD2	TGTGCCAGCAGTTCCCGGCGGGAGGGGTTTCGGGAGACCCAGTACTTC	CASSSRREGFRETQYF
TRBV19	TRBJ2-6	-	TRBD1	TGTGCCAGTAGTGGAGACAGGGTAGTGGTTGGGGCCAACGTCCTGACTTTC	CASSGDRVVVGANVLTF
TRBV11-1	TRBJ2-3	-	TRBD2	TGTGCCAGCAGCTATCGACTAGCGGGAACAGATACGCAGTATTTT	CASSYRLAGTDTQYF
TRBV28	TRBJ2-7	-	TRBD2	TGTGCCAGCAGGCGGGGGGGGGCGGCCGACGAGCAGTACTTC	CASRRGGAADEQYF
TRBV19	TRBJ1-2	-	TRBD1	TGTGCCAGTAGTATCCCACAGGGGAAATCTAACTATGGCTACACCTTC	CASSIPQGKSNYGYTF
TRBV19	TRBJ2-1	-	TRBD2	TGTGCCAGTAGTAATAGACTAGCGGGGGCCCAAAACTACAATGAGCAGTTCTTC	CASSNRLAGAQNYNEQFF